Listed below are T cell receptor beta chains from one sample, sequenced in a study of shared clonotypes between healthy human individuals. TCRdb's copy holds only in-frame clones and misses some; the assay was immunoSEQ multiplex PCR. This table has around 2.1 million clones, approximately 94% appearing once. Input material: naive CD8+ T cells from PBMCs. These receptors were collected from a man in his late teens or twenties in good health. Some clones in this sample may be carry-over from other donors' samples. The CDR3 runs from the conserved cysteine through the conserved F or W. D genes are given only for firm matches. A row's size may be missing; if present it is once, few, many or a size class.

d_gene: .; abundance: .; j_gene: TRBJ2-7; v_gene: TRBV27; CDR3nt: TGTGCCAGCAGTTTATACGGGACGACCTCCTACGAGCAGTACTTC; CDR3aa: CASSLYGTTSYEQYF
d_gene: .; abundance: .; j_gene: TRBJ2-7; v_gene: TRBV6-5; CDR3nt: TGTGCCAGCAGTTACTCATCTCCCCCCTACGAGCAGTACTTC; CDR3aa: CASSYSSPPYEQYF
d_gene: .; abundance: .; j_gene: TRBJ2-1; v_gene: TRBV28; CDR3nt: TGTGCCAGCAGTTTGAGGGTACCCCCCTACAATGAGCAGTTCTTC; CDR3aa: CASSLRVPPYNEQFF
d_gene: TRBD1; abundance: .; j_gene: TRBJ1-2; v_gene: TRBV4-3; CDR3nt: TGCGCCAGCAGCGGCCGGGACAGGGGAGTGAACGGCTACACCTTC; CDR3aa: CASSGRDRGVNGYTF
d_gene: TRBD2; abundance: .; j_gene: TRBJ2-7; v_gene: TRBV7-8; CDR3nt: TGTGCCAGCAGCTTCGATCGGACTAGCGGATTTTTCTACGAGCAGTACTTC; CDR3aa: CASSFDRTSGFFYEQYF
d_gene: TRBD2; abundance: .; j_gene: TRBJ2-7; v_gene: TRBV5-1; CDR3nt: TGCGCCAGCAGCTTTCAGACGGTACTAGCGGGAGGGACCCCCTACGAGCAGTACTTC; CDR3aa: CASSFQTVLAGGTPYEQYF
d_gene: .; abundance: once; j_gene: TRBJ1-4; v_gene: TRBV19; CDR3nt: TGTGCCAGTAGTAATGATGCGGGGCCGGGTGAAAAACTGTTTTTT; CDR3aa: CASSNDAGPGEKLFF
d_gene: .; abundance: .; j_gene: TRBJ2-7; v_gene: TRBV27; CDR3nt: TGTGCCAGCAGGACGTGGGCAGGTAACCCCTACGAGCAGTACTTC; CDR3aa: CASRTWAGNPYEQYF
d_gene: .; abundance: .; j_gene: TRBJ1-3; v_gene: TRBV7-2; CDR3nt: TGTGCCAGCAGCTCCAGACAGGACTCTGGAAACACCATATATTTT; CDR3aa: CASSSRQDSGNTIYF
d_gene: TRBD2; abundance: .; j_gene: TRBJ2-7; v_gene: TRBV25-1; CDR3nt: TGTGCCAGCAGTGGCCGGAGTGGCGGGAGGGCCCCCTACGAGCAGTACTTC; CDR3aa: CASSGRSGGRAPYEQYF
d_gene: .; abundance: few; j_gene: TRBJ2-7; v_gene: TRBV7-9; CDR3nt: TGTGCCAGCAGCTTAGGAGGGGACGAGCAGTACTTC; CDR3aa: CASSLGGDEQYF
d_gene: .; abundance: once; j_gene: TRBJ2-1; v_gene: TRBV7-9; CDR3nt: TGTGCCAGCAGCTTAGCGGGAGGCCCCTACAATGAGCAGTTCTTC; CDR3aa: CASSLAGGPYNEQFF
d_gene: .; abundance: .; j_gene: TRBJ1-2; v_gene: TRBV4-1; CDR3nt: TGCGCCAGCAGCCATCCGGACAGTAACTATGGCTACACCTTC; CDR3aa: CASSHPDSNYGYTF
d_gene: .; abundance: once; j_gene: TRBJ2-3; v_gene: TRBV27; CDR3nt: TGTGCCAGCAGTTTGATCGGCCCAGATACGCAGTATTTT; CDR3aa: CASSLIGPDTQYF
d_gene: TRBD2; abundance: .; j_gene: TRBJ2-7; v_gene: TRBV19; CDR3nt: TGTGCCAGTAGCCCGGGACTAGCGGGATCACACTACGAGCAGTACTTC; CDR3aa: CASSPGLAGSHYEQYF
d_gene: .; abundance: .; j_gene: TRBJ1-1; v_gene: TRBV21-1; CDR3nt: TGTGCCAGCACTCACACCGCCAGACAAAAAGGAGACACTGAAGCTTTCTTT; CDR3aa: CASTHTARQKGDTEAFF
d_gene: TRBD2; abundance: .; j_gene: TRBJ2-1; v_gene: TRBV9; CDR3nt: TGTGCCAGCAGCGTAGAACTAGCGGGAGGGGCCTACAATGAGCAGTTCTTC; CDR3aa: CASSVELAGGAYNEQFF
d_gene: .; abundance: .; j_gene: TRBJ2-4; v_gene: TRBV7-3; CDR3nt: TGTGCCAGCAGCTCCCTAGGAGGGAACGTAGCCAAAAACATTCAGTACTTC; CDR3aa: CASSSLGGNVAKNIQYF
d_gene: TRBD1; abundance: .; j_gene: TRBJ2-5; v_gene: TRBV4-1; CDR3nt: TGCGCCAGCAGCCAGACAGGGACGGAGACCCAGTACTTC; CDR3aa: CASSQTGTETQYF
d_gene: .; abundance: .; j_gene: TRBJ2-7; v_gene: TRBV11-2; CDR3nt: TGTGCCAGCAGCTTAGGACCCGACACCCACTACGAGCAGTACTTC; CDR3aa: CASSLGPDTHYEQYF
d_gene: .; abundance: .; j_gene: TRBJ2-7; v_gene: TRBV4-3; CDR3nt: TGCGCCAGCAGCCAAGACATTAGCTACGAGCAGTACTTC; CDR3aa: CASSQDISYEQYF
d_gene: TRBD1; abundance: .; j_gene: TRBJ1-5; v_gene: TRBV11-1; CDR3nt: TGTGCCAGCAGCCCGGACAGGGGTAGCAATCAGCCCCAGCATTTT; CDR3aa: CASSPDRGSNQPQHF
d_gene: TRBD1; abundance: .; j_gene: TRBJ1-2; v_gene: TRBV9; CDR3nt: TGTGCCAGCAGCGTAGGACAGGGTAACTATGGCTACACCTTC; CDR3aa: CASSVGQGNYGYTF
d_gene: .; abundance: .; j_gene: TRBJ1-2; v_gene: TRBV5-4; CDR3nt: TGTGCCAGCAGCTCGACACTCCACTATGGCTACACCTTC; CDR3aa: CASSSTLHYGYTF
d_gene: .; abundance: .; j_gene: TRBJ1-2; v_gene: TRBV7-9; CDR3nt: TGTGCCAGCAGCGAGTTCGGGCTCAACTATGGCTACACCTTC; CDR3aa: CASSEFGLNYGYTF
d_gene: .; abundance: .; j_gene: TRBJ2-7; v_gene: TRBV9; CDR3nt: TGTGCCAGCAGTTCAGGCCCCGAGCAGTACTTC; CDR3aa: CASSSGPEQYF
d_gene: .; abundance: .; j_gene: TRBJ1-1; v_gene: TRBV19; CDR3nt: TGTGCCAGTAAACCAGATTACCGGGACTTCAGCTTTGGGGACACTGAAGCTTTCTTT; CDR3aa: CASKPDYRDFSFGDTEAFF
d_gene: .; abundance: .; j_gene: TRBJ2-3; v_gene: TRBV19; CDR3nt: TGTGCCAGTAGTATCAGCGGAACAGATACGCAGTATTTT; CDR3aa: CASSISGTDTQYF